This T cell receptor (beta chain) was found in a study of blood T cell repertoires in COVID-19. Repertoires were generated with immunoSEQ multiplex PCR, while TCRdb's copy carries only in-frame clones and drops some. The sample carries more than 350,000 clones, approximately 90% recorded once. The CDR3 runs to 16 residues. V was pared by 4 bases and J by 6 bases, with 19 bases between. Germline CDR1 and CDR2: SGHDN and FVKESK. Participants came from roughly 25 US areas, aged about 18 to 89 years. The chain employs TRBV14 and TRBJ2-1; perhaps TRBD2 as D (5 bases). Sequences were obtained from PBMCs or T cells enriched from blood (not recorded which). This TCR came from a woman younger than 35 who had been exposed to COVID-19. CDR3 sequence (DNA): TGTGCCAGCAGCCCCACCCTCCGGGATTACCCCAATGAGCAGTTCTTC. Its translation is CASSPTLRDYPNEQFF.